This T cell receptor beta chain was retrieved from a study of cytomegalovirus exposure and HLA in healthy donors. In the study overall: Genotyping of some 400 donors showed that about 79% belonged to the Caucasian-associated ancestry cluster.

Concerning this clone: Antigen specificity is unknown.

The PCR ran on 60 Vbeta and 13 Jbeta primers. Generated by immunoSEQ multiplex PCR, the TCRdb table keeps only in-frame clones and is missing some. The sample lists around 100,000 clones, 70% to 80% occurring once. The junction had 6 bases not matched to a gene; V was cut back by 7 bases and J by 0 bases. Germline CDR1 and CDR2: WSHSY and SAAADI. The CDR3 covers 15 residues. General study findings and limits: Association of a missense DCLRE1C variant with TCR beta V- and J-gene trimming was reported in a later analysis.

This rearrangement joins TRBV10-2 to TRBJ2-3; TRBD2 agrees at 8 bases. This TCR was recovered from a woman aged 25 to 45 in good health and CMV-seropositive. The specimen sequenced was PBMCs. In DNA form, the CDR3 reads TGCGCCAGCATCTGGCGGGGGGTTAGCACAGATACGCAGTATTTT. Its protein is CASIWRGVSTDTQYF.